This TCR beta chain appears in the sequencing data of a study of cytomegalovirus exposure and HLA in healthy donors. V dropped 1 base and J dropped 5 bases, with 7 bases sitting between them. The CDR3 spans 13 residues. CDR1 and CDR2 from the germline V gene are SGHTA and FQGNSA. Primers: 60 Vbeta forward and 13 Jbeta reverse. Assay: immunoSEQ multiplex PCR; the TCRdb copy retains only in-frame clones and omits some. This sample has 95,000 to 100,000 clones, with 78% found just once. Sequenced material: PBMCs. This chain uses TRBV7-2 with TRBJ2-3; no definite D call. The clonotype comes from a woman aged 60-75 years in good health and CMV-seronegative. The CDR3 is CASSLGAQDTQYF. Written as DNA, the CDR3 is TGTGCCAGCAGCTTAGGGGCTCAAGATACGCAGTATTTT.